This T cell receptor (beta chain) was sequenced during a study of control samples from healthy donors and cancer patients. Assay: immunoSEQ multiplex PCR; the TCRdb copy retains only in-frame clones and omits some. The table shows over 65,000 clones, with around 90% occurring only once. Per the germline V gene, CDR1 is SNHLY and CDR2 is FYNNEI. The V end was cut by 4 bases, the J end by 4 bases, with 13 bases between. The CDR3 is 14 residues long. The source of this sequence is a woman aged 50 to 60 with colorectal cancer. Sequenced input: PBMCs. The chain is built from TRBV2 and TRBJ1-2, with D hard to call. The chain's CDR3 is CASSVVSGFYGYTF. In DNA, the CDR3 is TGTGCCAGCAGTGTCGTCTCCGGGTTCTATGGCTACACCTTC. Using reference TRBV2 and TRBJ1-2 for the parts outside the CDR3, the full variable domain is EPEVTQTPSHQVTQMGQEVILRCVPISNHLYFYWYRQILGQKVEFLVSFYNNEISEKSEIFDDQFSVERPDGSNFTLKIRSTKLEDSAMYFCASSVVSGFYGYTFGSGTRLTVV.